The 26 T cell receptor beta chains listed next were all sequenced from one sample in a study of T cell responses to AZD1222 COVID-19 vaccine. The assay was immunoSEQ multiplex PCR, and TCRdb's table has in-frame clones only and misses some. The top ten hold over 8% of the sample, which has tens of thousands of clones, around 88% seen once. The sample was peripheral blood, taken 28 days after the second dose of the MenACWY control vaccine. Receptors originate from an adult who received the MenACWY meningococcal vaccine as a control.

V and J are TRBV5-6 and TRBJ2-1, with 10 nucleotides matching TRBD2. CDR3 length equals 19 residues. Germline CDR1 reads SGHDT; CDR2 reads YYEEEE. Unmatched junction bases numbered 13, after V lost 4 bases and J lost 0 bases. As DNA, the CDR3 is TGTGCCAGCAGCCTCCTTCGGGATAGCGGGAGGATCTCCTACAATGAGCAGTTCTTC. Residues: CASSLLRDSGRISYNEQFF.

V gene TRBV14 combines with J gene TRBJ1-5; 7 bases align to TRBD1. Trimming at V came to 4 bases and at J to 5 bases, leaving 5 bases not matched to a gene. Germline values: CDR1 SGHDN, CDR2 FVKESK. This CDR3 is 14 amino acids long. In DNA form, the CDR3 reads TGTGCCAGCAGCCCGACAGGGTTGGATCAGCCCCAGCATTTT. It translates to CASSPTGLDQPQHF.

The chain combines TRBV19 with TRBJ1-4; 7 nucleotides line up with TRBD1. The germline V gene encodes CDR1 LNHDA and CDR2 SQIVND (reference sequence). CDR3 length equals 14 residues. With 7 bases clipped from V and 7 bases from J, the junction kept 9 bases outside the gene matches. CDR3 residues: CASTPDRNGEKLFF. CDR3 bases: TGTGCCAGTACCCCGGACAGGAATGGTGAAAAACTGTTTTTT.

In its sample, this clone was seen once. The chain employs TRBV7-9 and TRBJ1-4, with D possibly TRBD1 on 6 matching bases. Germline V gene lookup returns CDR1 SEHNR and CDR2 FQNEAQ (reference sequence). The CDR3 totals 14 residues. V was clipped by 2 bases and J by 8 bases, with 12 bases between them. CDR3 region: CASSLPRGSEKLFF. The CDR3 region has the DNA TGTGCCAGCAGCTTACCCAGGGGAAGCGAAAAACTGTTTTTT.

V gene TRBV6-5 combines with J gene TRBJ1-4; 7 bases fit TRBD1. Germline-derived CDR1 and CDR2 are MNHEY and SVGAGI. The ends lost 4 bases at V and 4 bases at J; junction bases unmatched: 3. This CDR3 has 14 amino acids. This chain's CDR3 is CASSSQGINEKLFF. The CDR3 bases are TGTGCCAGCAGTTCACAGGGGATTAATGAAAAACTGTTTTTT.

This rearrangement joins TRBV4-1 to TRBJ2-3, with D possibly TRBD1 on 6 matching bases. CDR3 size: 15 residues. Deletions cut 1 base from V and 3 bases from J, with 11 bases between. Germline CDR1 MGHRA, CDR2 YSYEKL. CDR3 protein: CASSQGSQGTDTQYF. CDR3 nucleotide sequence: TGCGCCAGCAGCCAAGGATCACAGGGTACAGATACGCAGTATTTT.

The chain couples TRBV2 to TRBJ2-1; D unclear. From germline, CDR1 is SNHLY and CDR2 FYNNEI. The CDR3 runs 11 residues. V was cut by 7 bases and J by 2 bases, with 3 bases left in between. The CDR3 protein is CASNPYNEQFF. The CDR3 DNA follows: TGTGCCAGCAACCCCTACAATGAGCAGTTCTTC.

The gene calls are TRBV6-5 and TRBJ1-2; the D gene is possibly TRBD1 (5 bases). The CDR3 covers 14 residues. V was trimmed by 5 bases and J by 3 bases, leaving 13 bases between them. Looked up from germline, CDR1 is MNHEY and CDR2 is SVGAGI. The CDR3 DNA follows: TGTGCCAGCAGTAAGGGACGGGGGGACTATGGCTACACCTTC. Protein product: CASSKGRGDYGYTF.

J is TRBJ2-7 and V is TRBV7-2; D is undetermined. The V and J ends lost 2 bases and 4 bases respectively, with 3 bases between them. The CDR3 contains 11 residues. CDR1 and CDR2 from the germline V gene are SGHTA and FQGNSA. CDR3: CASSLSYEQYF. The CDR3, as DNA: TGTGCCAGCAGCTTATCTTACGAGCAGTACTTC. The full variable domain, in which reference TRBV7-2 and TRBJ2-7 provide the parts outside the CDR3, is GAGVSQSPSNKVTEKGKDVELRCDPISGHTALYWYRQSLGQGLEFLIYFQGNSAPDKSGLPSDRFSAERTGGSVSTLTIQRTQQEDSAVYLCASSLSYEQYFGPGTRLTVT.

The chain recombines TRBV5-1 with TRBJ2-7, with 10 bases that match TRBD1. This CDR3 has 16 residues. Trimming removed 5 bases from V and 2 bases from J; junction bases left unmatched: 10. Per the germline V gene, CDR1 is SGHRS and CDR2 is YFSETQ. This chain's CDR3 is CASRAATGTGAYEQYF. Written as DNA, the CDR3 is TGCGCCAGCAGAGCTGCCACCGGGACAGGGGCCTACGAGCAGTACTTC.

This chain uses TRBV5-1 with TRBJ2-3; D uncertain. Trimming took 2 bases from V and 0 from J, leaving 10 bases between them. This CDR3 is 15 amino acids long. Per germline, CDR1 SGHRS and CDR2 YFSETQ. Here the CDR3 reads CASSFLQPSTDTQYF. DNA of the CDR3: TGCGCCAGCAGCTTTCTTCAGCCTAGCACAGATACGCAGTATTTT.

V and J are TRBV6-5 and TRBJ1-5; perhaps TRBD1 as D (6 bases). V lost 11 bases and J lost 5, with 16 bases in between. The CDR3 is 13 residues long. Germline V gene sequence: CDR1 MNHEY, CDR2 SVGAGI. CDR3 nucleotide sequence: TGTGCCGTCCACACAGGGAGTTATCAGCCCCAGCATTTT. This encodes CAVHTGSYQPQHF.

The V call is TRBV19, the J call TRBJ1-6, with TRBD1 as a possible D gene (5 bases). The CDR3 consists of 16 residues. CDR1 and CDR2 from the germline V gene are LNHDA and SQIVND (reference sequence). The V gene lost 11 bases and the J gene lost 0 bases, with 17 bases spanning the gap. The CDR3, as DNA: TGTGCCGGCCCCGAGGGGACGGGCTCCTATAATTCACCCCTCCACTTT. Protein product: CAGPEGTGSYNSPLHF. Complete variable domain (other parts from reference TRBV19 and TRBJ1-6): DGGITQSPKYLFRKEGQNVTLSCEQNLNHDAMYWYRQDPGQGLRLIYYSQIVNDFQKGDIAEGYSVSREKKESFPLTVTSAQKNPTAFYLCAGPEGTGSYNSPLHFGNGTRLTVT.

This chain connects TRBV4-1 to TRBJ2-7; D possibly matches TRBD1 or TRBD2 (5 bases each). Germline V gives CDR1 MGHRA, CDR2 YSYEKL. Between the trimmed V and J ends, which lost 1 base and 7 bases, there was a span of 11 bases. This CDR3 has 13 amino acids. The CDR3 here is CASSQAPGREQYF. The CDR3 DNA sequence: TGCGCCAGCAGCCAAGCCCCAGGGAGAGAGCAGTACTTC.

The chain has TRBV19 and TRBJ2-6; D gene uncertain. The V end was cut by 10 bases, the J end by 2 bases, with 9 bases between. This CDR3 is 13 amino acids long. Germline CDR1 is LNHDA and CDR2 is SQIVND (reference sequence). CDR3 amino acids: CATRVTGANVLTF. In DNA, the CDR3 is TGTGCCACAAGAGTTACTGGGGCCAACGTCCTGACTTTC.

The chain carries TRBV9 and TRBJ2-2; D remains unclear. Deletions cut 7 bases from V and 2 bases from J, with 15 bases between. Germline-derived CDR1 and CDR2 are SGDLS and YYNGEE. CDR3 length: 15 residues. The CDR3 DNA sequence: TGTGCCAGCCGAAGAGACATTTACAACACCGGGGAGCTGTTTTTT. Translating gives CASRRDIYNTGELFF.

The chain's CDR3 is CASSGQGGDEQFF. CDR3 DNA: TGTGCCAGCAGTGGACAGGGTGGCGATGAGCAGTTCTTC. The chain recombines TRBV2 with TRBJ2-1, with TRBD1 matching 7 bases. The junction had 5 bases not matched to a gene; V was cut back by 4 bases and J by 8 bases. In germline, CDR1 is SNHLY, CDR2 FYNNEI. The length of the CDR3 is 13 residues.

V is TRBV27 and J is TRBJ1-1; D is undetermined. This CDR3 is built from 14 residues. V gave up 5 bases and J gave up 5 bases, with 15 bases separating them. Germline lookup yields CDR1 MNHEY and CDR2 SMNVEV (reference sequence). The CDR3: CASSAGPRRTEAFF. DNA of the CDR3: TGTGCCAGCAGTGCCGGGCCTCGGAGGACTGAAGCTTTCTTT.

The CDR3 DNA reads as TGCGCCAGCAGCTTGGCCAGGCCGGGAGGAAACACCATATATTTT. Translating it yields CASSLARPGGNTIYF. The chain couples TRBV5-1 to TRBJ1-3, with no clear D. This CDR3 has 15 amino acids. Germline CDR1 is SGHRS and CDR2 is YFSETQ. V dropped 0 bases and J dropped 4 bases, with 11 bases sitting between them.

The rearrangement links TRBV4-3 to TRBJ1-2; no clear D. Trimming took off 5 bases at V and 0 bases at J, with 13 bases between the two ends. The CDR3 spans 15 residues. Germline-derived CDR1 and CDR2 are LGHNA and YSLEER. The CDR3, as DNA: TGCGCCAGCAGCTCCCGTCTAAGTTCTAACTATGGCTACACCTTC. This sequence encodes CASSSRLSSNYGYTF.

The chain combines TRBV30 with TRBJ1-1; D not resolved. V gave up 4 bases and J gave up 0 bases, with 12 bases separating them. This CDR3 is built from 14 residues. Per the germline V gene, CDR1 is GTSNPN and CDR2 is SVGIG (reference sequence). CDR3 sequence: CAWNGLNMNTEAFF. The CDR3 DNA reads TGTGCCTGGAACGGACTGAACATGAACACTGAAGCTTTCTTT.

In its sample, this clone was seen a few times. The genes are TRBV7-9 and TRBJ1-4, with D unresolved. Germline V lookup: CDR1 SEHNR, CDR2 FQNEAQ (reference sequence). This CDR3 spans 13 amino acids. The ends were cut back, 5 bases at V and 2 bases at J, with 6 bases in the middle. In DNA form, the CDR3 reads TGTGCCAGCAGCCCGCGTACTAATGAAAAACTGTTTTTT. Protein product: CASSPRTNEKLFF.

The rearrangement joins TRBV30 to TRBJ1-1; a possible D gene is TRBD1 (5 bases). CDR1 and CDR2 (germline): GTSNPN, SVGIG (reference sequence). Between the trimmed V and J ends, which lost 4 bases and 1 base, there was a span of 16 bases. This CDR3 comprises 15 residues. The DNA for the CDR3 is TGTGCCTGGACGGATAAGGGGTGGGGGAACACTGAAGCTTTCTTT. It codes for CAWTDKGWGNTEAFF.

V usage is TRBV3-1 (or the pseudogene TRBV3-2) and J usage is TRBJ2-4; D is uncertain. Per germline, CDR1 LGHDT and CDR2 YNNKEL (reference sequence). V lost 0 bases and J 9 bases, leaving 15 bases between the germline ends. The CDR3 runs 15 residues. CDR3 loop: CASSQDAAGGVIQYF. Written as DNA, the CDR3 is TGTGCCAGCAGCCAAGATGCAGCAGGTGGGGTCATTCAGTACTTC.

V is TRBV2 and J is TRBJ2-5; 8 nucleotides match TRBD2. Germline CDR1 is SNHLY and CDR2 is FYNNEI. V dropped 8 bases and J dropped 3; count of bases not matched to a gene: 8. The CDR3 contains 14 residues. Written as DNA, the CDR3 is TGTGCCAGCTCGAGCGGGGGAGTTGAAGAGACCCAGTACTTC. Its translation is CASSSGGVEETQYF.

This clone was detected only a few times. The J gene is TRBJ1-4, the V gene TRBV2; 9 bases map to TRBD1. Looked up from germline, CDR1 is SNHLY and CDR2 is FYNNEI. This CDR3 spans 15 amino acids. J lost 4 bases, V lost 2 bases, and 2 bases had no gene match. The CDR3 reads CASSERTGVNEKLFF. The CDR3 DNA is TGTGCCAGCAGTGAAAGGACAGGGGTTAATGAAAAACTGTTTTTT.